The present T cell receptor beta chain was sequenced within a study of post-analysis software for immune sequencing data. In the study overall: Recorded subtypes: relapsing-remitting, secondary progressive, progressive-relapsing; some patients unannotated. Findings of the study overall: F-measure co-clustering was strong for batch-matched samples. Five TRBV segments (TRBV5-6, TRBV5-1 and TRBV20-1 among them) occurred more frequently in patients than in controls.

Note on this clonotype: The antigen remains undetermined.

V dropped 5 bases and J dropped 4 bases, with 15 bases sitting between them. From germline, CDR1 is SGHTA and CDR2 FQGTGA. The CDR3 length is 16 residues. Unique-molecular-identifier-tagged TCR beta cDNA libraries were used. Each CDR3 protein is one row after TCRdb ran MiXCR on the PCR reads. The sample lists about 820,000 distinct CDR3 sequences, about 53% occurring once. The source of this sequence is a girl aged 10-17 years with multiple sclerosis. The V and J genes are TRBV7-3 and TRBJ2-6, with a tentative D call TRBD2 (6 bases). The source material was blood. The CDR3 is CASSPRWGDGANVLTF. The DNA for the CDR3 is TGTGCCAGCAGCCCCCGTTGGGGGGACGGGGCCAACGTCCTGACTTTC. The full variable domain, with the rest looked up from reference TRBV7-3 and TRBJ2-6, is GAGVSQTPSNKVTEKGKYVELRCDPISGHTALYWYRQSLGQGPEFLIYFQGTGAADDSGLPNDRFFAVRPEGSVSTLKIQRTERGDSAVYLCASSPRWGDGANVLTFGAGSRLTVL.